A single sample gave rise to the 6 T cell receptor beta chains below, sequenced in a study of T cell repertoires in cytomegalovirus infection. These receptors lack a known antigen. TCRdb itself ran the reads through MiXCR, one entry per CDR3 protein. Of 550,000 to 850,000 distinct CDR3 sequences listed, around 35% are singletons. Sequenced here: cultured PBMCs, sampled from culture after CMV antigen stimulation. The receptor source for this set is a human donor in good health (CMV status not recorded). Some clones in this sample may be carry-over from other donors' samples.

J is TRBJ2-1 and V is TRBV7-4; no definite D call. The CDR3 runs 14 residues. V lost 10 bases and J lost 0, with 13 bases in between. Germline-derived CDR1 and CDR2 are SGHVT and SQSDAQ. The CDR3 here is CATENPSSYNEQFF. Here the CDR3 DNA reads TGTGCCACCGAGAACCCGAGCTCCTACAATGAGCAGTTCTTC.

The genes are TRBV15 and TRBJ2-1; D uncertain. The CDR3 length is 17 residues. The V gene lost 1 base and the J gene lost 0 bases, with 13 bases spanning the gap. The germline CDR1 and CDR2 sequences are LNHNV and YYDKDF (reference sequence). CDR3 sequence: CATSRGVTTSSYNEQFF. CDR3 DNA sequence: TGTGCCACCAGCAGAGGAGTCACAACCAGCTCCTACAATGAGCAGTTCTTC.

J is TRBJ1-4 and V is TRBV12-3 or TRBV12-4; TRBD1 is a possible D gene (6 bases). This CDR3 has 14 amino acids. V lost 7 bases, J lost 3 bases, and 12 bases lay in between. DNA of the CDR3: TGTGCCAGCAAAAGGGGGGCCCCTAATGAAAAACTGTTTTTT. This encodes CASKRGAPNEKLFF.

The CDR3 reads CASRSGWSSYNEQFF. The CDR3 DNA reads as TGTGCCAGCAGGTCCGGATGGAGCTCCTACAATGAGCAGTTCTTC. This sequence joins TRBV7-8 and TRBJ2-1; D unclear. The CDR3 is made up of 15 amino acids. CDR1 and CDR2 from the germline V gene are SGHVS and FQNEAQ. V shed 6 bases and J shed 0 bases, with 12 bases lying between them.

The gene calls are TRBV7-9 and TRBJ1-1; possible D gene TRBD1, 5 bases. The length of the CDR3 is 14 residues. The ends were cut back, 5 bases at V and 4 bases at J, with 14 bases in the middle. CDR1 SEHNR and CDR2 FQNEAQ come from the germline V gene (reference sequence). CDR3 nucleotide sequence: TGTGCCAGCAGCCGGAGGGGAGGGGCCACTGAAGCTTTCTTT. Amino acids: CASSRRGGATEAFF.

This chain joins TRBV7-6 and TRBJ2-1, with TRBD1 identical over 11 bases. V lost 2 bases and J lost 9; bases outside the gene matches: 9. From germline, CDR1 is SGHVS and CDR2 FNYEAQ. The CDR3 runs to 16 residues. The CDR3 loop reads CASSLSGGQGGSEQFF. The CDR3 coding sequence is TGTGCCAGCAGCTTAAGCGGGGGACAGGGGGGAAGTGAGCAGTTCTTC.